This is a list of T cell receptor beta chains from one sample in a study of OX40 agonist ivuxolimab in advanced cancers. Profiled with immunoSEQ multiplex PCR; TCRdb holds only in-frame clones, not every one. Of 72,000 or so clones listed, roughly 88% are singletons. Sequencing used CD4+ or CD8+ T cells sorted from blood, obtained in a trial of the OX40 agonist ivuxolimab. These receptors all come from an adult with an advanced solid tumor such as melanoma, head and neck, liver or kidney cancer. Each CDR3 is given without its conserved first and last residue. A D gene is named only where the DNA matches it firmly.

d_call j_call v_call cdr3_aa
TRBD2 TRBJ2-3 TRBV27 ASRPPSAGGTDTQY
. TRBJ1-1 TRBV6-6 ASSLQWSTEAF
. TRBJ1-2 TRBV5-5 ASSLNDYGYT
. TRBJ2-5 TRBV5-1 ASSTGAGQETQY
. TRBJ1-1 TRBV6-6 ASSSGVWNTEAF
. TRBJ2-1 TRBV7-9 ASSLGGGPSEQF
. TRBJ1-1 TRBV12-5 ASGLEGNTEAF
TRBD2 TRBJ2-1 TRBV19 ANSNLAASYNEQF
. TRBJ2-3 TRBV9 ASSDARSSTDTQY
TRBD1 TRBJ1-1 TRBV5-5 ASSQPGQGALGAF
TRBD1 TRBJ1-3 TRBV7-8 ASSPGQVYTIY
. TRBJ1-2 TRBV6-5 ASSSYTKPQGGYT
TRBD1 TRBJ2-1 TRBV5-1 ASSPGTGSYNEQF
. TRBJ2-5 TRBV5-8 ASSLPPGQY
TRBD1 TRBJ2-2 TRBV18 ASSPARQGRHTGELF
. TRBJ1-1 TRBV9 ASSRAGFMNTEAF
. TRBJ2-7 TRBV9 ASSITGKKRDYEQY
. TRBJ1-3 TRBV5-6 ASSLVGASGNTIY
. TRBJ1-3 TRBV5-1 ASSLASKTDGNTIY
TRBD1 TRBJ1-2 TRBV9 ASSADRAPYGYT
. TRBJ1-6 TRBV18 ASSPPQGANSPLH
. TRBJ1-1 TRBV6-6 ASSFQGRGAEAF
. TRBJ2-6 TRBV28 ASSPLGAGANVLT
. TRBJ2-2 TRBV19 ASSIIGNTGELF
. TRBJ1-1 TRBV27 ASSLRTEGGSEAF
. TRBJ2-1 TRBV7-3 ASSFFSGNEQF
. TRBJ2-3 TRBV10-3 AISDRTSSTDTQY
TRBD1 TRBJ2-3 TRBV9 ASSGRQGPLY
. TRBJ1-1 TRBV7-2 ASSLGRGSTEAF
. TRBJ2-7 TRBV19 ASSPRARGREQY
. TRBJ1-5 TRBV10-2 ASSPGHQPQH
TRBD1 TRBJ1-1 TRBV11-3 ASSYGQGTEAF
TRBD1 TRBJ1-2 TRBV6-1 ASSESRQGGLYAYGYT
. TRBJ2-5 TRBV5-5 ASSEQGPGGQY
TRBD1 TRBJ2-7 TRBV6-5 ASSKAGGSYEQY
. TRBJ2-7 TRBV30 AWSGPGWSHEQY
. TRBJ2-1 TRBV5-1 ASSFLTGNEQF
TRBD1 TRBJ1-6 TRBV2 ASSRQGATYNSPLH
. TRBJ2-4 TRBV6-1 ASSEGWQGGNIQY
TRBD2 TRBJ2-7 TRBV5-4 ASSSSGLAGGVGIGEQY
TRBD1 TRBJ1-2 TRBV7-9 ASSLGQGPYGYT
. TRBJ1-3 TRBV23-1 ASSQSWSLSGNTIY
TRBD1 TRBJ1-2 TRBV27 ASSLFGTGGINYGYT
. TRBJ1-1 TRBV18 ASSPPGRENTEAF
. TRBJ2-4 TRBV6-5 ASSLFRTDHIQY
. TRBJ2-5 TRBV7-2 ASSFLWAVRETQY
TRBD1 TRBJ2-1 TRBV7-9 ASSSGQGGYNEQF
. TRBJ1-5 TRBV28 ASYGSNQPQH
. TRBJ1-2 TRBV5-6 ASSLETGWYGYT
TRBD1 TRBJ2-5 TRBV6-4 ASSDSRQGTKRETQY
. TRBJ1-2 TRBV19 ASNNDRANYGYT
. TRBJ2-1 TRBV7-3 ASSPRGGGARNEQF
. TRBJ2-7 TRBV20-1 SAEGVAEQY
. TRBJ2-3 TRBV5-4 ASSPGVGGILTDTQY